Presented here are 13 T cell receptor beta chains from one specimen sequenced in a study of blood T cell repertoires in COVID-19. Assay used: immunoSEQ multiplex PCR; TCRdb lists only in-frame clones, some missing. Of over 200,000 clones listed, nearly 90% are singletons. The sample taken for sequencing was PBMCs or T cells enriched from blood (not recorded which). The receptors were sampled from a woman aged 25 to 39 with acute COVID-19.

V usage is TRBV2 and J usage is TRBJ2-7; the match to TRBD1 covers 7 bases. Germline assignment: CDR1 SNHLY and CDR2 FYNNEI. The CDR3 contains 14 residues. The ends lost 8 bases at V and 6 bases at J; junction bases unmatched: 13. The CDR3 DNA follows: TGTGCCAGCCTAAAACAGGGGATGTTAGCCGAGCAGTACTTC. Translating gives CASLKQGMLAEQYF.

The V call is TRBV10-3, the J call TRBJ2-4, with D perhaps TRBD2 (5 bases). CDR1 and CDR2 (germline): ENHRY, SYGVKD. V was cut by 2 bases and J by 0 bases, with 11 bases left in between. The CDR3 extends over 16 amino acids. For the CDR3, the DNA is TGTGCCATCAGTGAGCAAGCGGTCCTAGCCAAAAACATTCAGTACTTC. Amino acids: CAISEQAVLAKNIQYF.

V usage is TRBV9 and J usage is TRBJ1-5; TRBD1 agrees at 8 bases. The germline V gene has CDR1 SGDLS and CDR2 YYNGEE. This CDR3 contains 14 residues. J lost 6 bases, V lost 4 bases, and 6 bases had no gene match. This CDR3 reads CASSPSTGVQPQHF. The CDR3, as DNA: TGTGCCAGCAGCCCTTCGACAGGGGTTCAGCCCCAGCATTTT.

This rearrangement joins TRBV5-4 to TRBJ2-7; tentative D call: TRBD1 (5 bases). The CDR3 spans 12 residues. Germline V CDR1 and CDR2: SGHNT, YYREEE (reference sequence). V lost 4 bases to trimming and J lost 2 bases, with 7 bases between them. The CDR3 is CASSTDTYEQYF. In nucleotides, the CDR3 is TGTGCCAGCAGCACGGACACCTACGAGCAGTACTTC.

About this clone: This specimen includes other DNA sequences encoding the same CDR3. The V gene is TRBV7-2, the J gene TRBJ2-3; 12 nucleotides agree with TRBD2. The CDR3 extends over 16 amino acids. J gave up 0 bases and V 5 bases, and 3 bases lay outside the gene matches. Germline CDR1 reads SGHTA; CDR2 reads FQGNSA. DNA of the CDR3: TGTGCCAGCAGCCCTCTAGCGGGGGGGAGCACAGATACGCAGTATTTT. Amino acids: CASSPLAGGSTDTQYF.

The genes are TRBV19 and TRBJ1-5; no reliable D call. The CDR3 is 14 residues long. Between the trimmed V and J ends, which lost 3 bases and 1 base, there was a span of 7 bases. From germline, CDR1 is LNHDA and CDR2 SQIVND (reference sequence). CDR3 in DNA: TGTGCCAGTAGTATCGCCCAGAGCAATCAGCCCCAGCATTTT. It specifies CASSIAQSNQPQHF.

The chain joins TRBV2 to TRBJ2-7; 8 positions agree with TRBD1. The CDR3 loop spans 14 amino acids. The ends lost 6 bases at V and 5 bases at J; junction bases unmatched: 9. Germline CDR1 is SNHLY and CDR2 is FYNNEI. The CDR3 reads CASRTAGGSNEQYF. The CDR3 region has the DNA TGTGCCAGCAGGACGGCAGGGGGCTCAAACGAGCAGTACTTC.

The table lists this clone with a count of one. The chain uses TRBV3-1 (or the pseudogene TRBV3-2) and TRBJ2-5, with a weak D call TRBD1 (5 bases). The V and J ends lost 6 bases and 5 bases respectively, with 16 bases between them. CDR1 is LGHDT and CDR2 is YNNKEL in the germline V gene (reference sequence). CDR3 length equals 14 residues. The CDR3 sequence: CASRYYDSHETQYF. CDR3 sequence (DNA): TGTGCCAGCAGATATTATGACAGTCATGAGACCCAGTACTTC.

DNA of the CDR3: TGTGCCAGCAGCCAAGATTCTAGTAGGTATCCCTCCGAGCAGTACTTC. Residues: CASSQDSSRYPSEQYF. The V and J genes are TRBV3-1 (or the pseudogene TRBV3-2) and TRBJ2-7, with no clear D. CDR1 is LGHDT, CDR2 YNNKEL, per germline (reference sequence). This CDR3 contains 16 residues. V shed 0 bases and J shed 6 bases, with 18 bases lying between them.

The chain employs TRBV2 and TRBJ1-1; 7 bases agree with TRBD1. CDR1 SNHLY and CDR2 FYNNEI come from the germline V gene. The V segment lost 7 bases and the J segment 7 bases; nucleotides outside the gene matches: 15. The CDR3 sequence is 15 residues long. The CDR3 nucleotides read TGTGCCAGCACCCAAACGGCAGGGACAGAATTTGAAGCTTTCTTT. This translates into CASTQTAGTEFEAFF.

This clone was seen once. The chain is built from TRBV19 and TRBJ1-6; 8 nucleotides line up with TRBD1. Germline trimming cut 9 bases from V and 0 bases from J; bases unmatched to any gene: 13. The CDR3 is made up of 18 amino acids. Germline V gene sequence: CDR1 LNHDA, CDR2 SQIVND (reference sequence). In nucleotides, the CDR3 is TGTGCCAGCAAGGACAGGGCCGTCCTAAGCTCCTATAATTCACCCCTCCACTTT. The encoded protein is CASKDRAVLSSYNSPLHF.

The V call is TRBV4-1, the J call TRBJ2-7; TRBD2 matches at 8 bases. Trimming cost V 3 bases and J 4 bases; bases outside gene matches: 5. The CDR3 runs to 14 residues. Germline values: CDR1 MGHRA, CDR2 YSYEKL. The CDR3 reads CASSHLGLGYEQYF. DNA for the CDR3: TGCGCCAGCAGCCACCTGGGACTAGGATACGAGCAGTACTTC.

The CDR3 region is CASSQGEFGYEQYF. CDR3 bases: TGTGCCAGCAGCCAAGGGGAGTTCGGCTACGAGCAGTACTTC. V gene TRBV3-1 (or the pseudogene TRBV3-2) combines with J gene TRBJ2-7; perhaps TRBD2 as D (5 bases). Germline assignment: CDR1 LGHDT and CDR2 YNNKEL (reference sequence). CDR3 size: 14 residues. Trimming took 1 base from V and 3 from J, leaving 10 bases between them.